This T cell receptor (beta chain) stems from a study of control samples from healthy donors and cancer patients. There are a few counts of this clone. Trimming took 4 bases from V and 5 from J, leaving 12 bases between them. This CDR3 has 14 residues. The protocol was immunoSEQ multiplex PCR, while the TCRdb copy is restricted to in-frame clones and leaves out a portion. The sample shows 75,000 to 90,000 clones, about nine tenths of them seen only once. The gene calls are TRBV23-1 and TRBJ2-4; D perhaps matches TRBD1 (5 bases). TRBV23-1 is labeled an ORF, and its function is uncertain. The sequenced sample was PBMCs. The sequence was collected from a woman between 45 and 60 years old with colorectal cancer. The CDR3 protein is CASSRSGKENIQYF. Here the CDR3 DNA reads TGCGCCAGCAGTCGATCAGGGAAGGAAAACATTCAGTACTTC.